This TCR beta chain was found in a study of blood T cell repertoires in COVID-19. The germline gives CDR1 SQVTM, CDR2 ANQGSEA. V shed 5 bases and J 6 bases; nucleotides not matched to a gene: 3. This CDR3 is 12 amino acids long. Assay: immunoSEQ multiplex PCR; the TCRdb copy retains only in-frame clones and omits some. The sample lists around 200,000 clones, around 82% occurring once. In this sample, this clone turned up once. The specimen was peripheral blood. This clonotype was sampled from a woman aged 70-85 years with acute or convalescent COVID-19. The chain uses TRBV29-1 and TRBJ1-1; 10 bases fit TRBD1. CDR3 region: CSVWTGGAEAFF. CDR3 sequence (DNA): TGCAGCGTTTGGACAGGGGGGGCTGAAGCTTTCTTT.